The next 20 T cell receptor beta chains were all read from a single sample in a study of shared clonotypes between healthy human individuals. The data were produced by immunoSEQ multiplex PCR, yet TCRdb's version contains in-frame clones alone and is incomplete. The sample consists of millions of clones, around 90% of them appearing once. Sequenced material: naive CD4+ T cells sorted from blood. The subset is: CD45RA+ positively selected. All receptors come from a man aged 18 to 30 in good health.

This clone was detected once. J is TRBJ2-7 and V is TRBV2, with D perhaps matching TRBD2 (5 bases). Germline CDR1 reads SNHLY; CDR2 reads FYNNEI. CDR3 length: 14 residues. Trimming removed 7 bases at V and 4 bases at J, with 17 bases between. Written as DNA, the CDR3 is TGTGCCAGCACTCCGAGGGCCCTAGGTTACGAGCAGTACTTC. This translates into CASTPRALGYEQYF.

As concerns this clone: Additional DNA sequences in this sample encode the identical CDR3. V gene TRBV7-9 combines with J gene TRBJ1-5, with D uncertain. There are 13 residues in the CDR3. V was pared by 3 bases and J by 3 bases, with 6 bases between. The V gene's germline CDR1 is SEHNR and CDR2 FQNEAQ (reference sequence). This CDR3 reads CASSLRDNQPQHF. As DNA, the CDR3 is TGTGCCAGCAGCTTGAGGGACAATCAGCCCCAGCATTTT.

Points on this clone: Other DNA sequences in this specimen translate into the identical CDR3. The chain combines TRBV11-2 with TRBJ2-2; TRBD2 matches 8 bases. CDR3 length: 16 amino acids. J was trimmed by 3 bases and V by 1 base; bases with no gene match: 4. CDR1 and CDR2 (germline): SGHAT, FQNNGV. The CDR3 loop is CASSLAGGWDTGELFF. For the CDR3, the DNA is TGTGCCAGCAGCTTAGCGGGAGGGTGGGACACCGGGGAGCTGTTTTTT.

This chain links TRBV6-5 with TRBJ2-1, with TRBD1 matching 11 bases. J was trimmed by 6 bases and V by 7 bases; bases with no gene match: 8. Germline V gene sequence: CDR1 MNHEY, CDR2 SVGAGI. The CDR3 is 15 residues long. In nucleotides, the CDR3 is TGTGCCAGCAAAAAGGACAGGGGGCGGCTCAATGAGCAGTTCTTC. Protein sequence: CASKKDRGRLNEQFF.

The J gene is TRBJ2-1, the V gene TRBV5-1; tentative D call: TRBD2 (5 bases). The CDR3 covers 14 residues. Trimming took 3 bases from V and 8 from J, leaving 15 bases between them. Germline V lookup: CDR1 SGHRS, CDR2 YFSETQ. The CDR3 is CASSWKDSSDEQFF. The DNA for the CDR3 is TGCGCCAGCAGCTGGAAGGACTCGTCGGATGAGCAGTTCTTC.

The genes are TRBV6-5 and TRBJ1-6; possibly TRBD1 for D (6 bases). The V end lost 4 bases, the J end lost 8 bases, and 12 bases lay between the germline ends. The CDR3 sequence is 14 residues long. Per germline, CDR1 MNHEY and CDR2 SVGAGI. CDR3 sequence: CASSSMDRYSPLHF. As DNA, the CDR3 is TGTGCCAGCAGTTCGATGGACAGATATTCACCCCTCCACTTT.

This chain connects TRBV5-5 to TRBJ1-5, with D tentatively TRBD1 (6 bases). The CDR3 runs 15 residues. The V gene's germline CDR1 is SGHKS and CDR2 YYEKEE (reference sequence). Trimming shortened V by 4 bases and J by 5 bases, and 16 bases separated the two germline ends. The DNA for the CDR3 is TGTGCCAGCAGCCGCAGGGGCTTGGGGGATCAGCCCCAGCATTTT. Protein product: CASSRRGLGDQPQHF.

The J gene is TRBJ2-1, the V gene TRBV27, with 8 bases identical to TRBD1. V lost 7 bases, J lost 4 bases, and 12 bases stayed unmatched. Per the germline V gene, CDR1 is MNHEY and CDR2 is SMNVEV (reference sequence). There are 16 residues in the CDR3. The CDR3 here is CASTPRTGPIYNEQFF. CDR3 sequence (DNA): TGTGCCAGCACCCCCCGGACAGGGCCTATTTACAATGAGCAGTTCTTC.

About this clone itself: Other DNA sequences from this sample encode an identical CDR3 as well. The chain carries TRBV18 and TRBJ2-7; unclear D gene. The CDR3 sequence is 14 residues long. The V gene lost 2 bases and the J gene lost 1 base, with 9 bases spanning the gap. Germline values: CDR1 KGHSH, CDR2 LQKENI. The CDR3 DNA reads as TGTGCCAGCTCACCAGGGGTCGGGTCCTACGAGCAGTACTTC. Amino acids: CASSPGVGSYEQYF.

The chain couples TRBV19 to TRBJ1-1; D is undetermined. The CDR3 contains 13 residues. In germline, CDR1 is LNHDA, CDR2 SQIVND (reference sequence). V lost 5 bases to trimming and J lost 6 bases, with 13 bases between them. CDR3 bases: TGTGCCAGTAGTGGGCTTGTTGGGGCTGAAGCTTTCTTT. Translated, it gives CASSGLVGAEAFF.

Worth noting for this clone: The sample carries other DNA sequences with the same CDR3. The J gene is TRBJ2-3, the V gene TRBV7-9; TRBD1 is a possible D gene (5 bases). The CDR3 loop spans 14 amino acids. With 2 bases removed from V and 0 bases from J, the gap between germline ends came to 6 bases. Looked up from germline, CDR1 is SEHNR and CDR2 is FQNEAQ (reference sequence). Written as DNA, the CDR3 is TGTGCCAGCAGCTTATCAGGGAGCACAGATACGCAGTATTTT. Its protein product is CASSLSGSTDTQYF.

The rearrangement links TRBV10-2 to TRBJ2-2; D is undetermined. The CDR3 totals 16 residues. Germline V gives CDR1 WSHSY, CDR2 SAAADI. V was shortened by 2 bases and J by 4 bases, with 14 bases between the two germline ends. The CDR3 sequence is CASSEVQPTFTGELFF. The CDR3, as DNA: TGCGCCAGCAGTGAGGTCCAGCCAACATTCACCGGGGAGCTGTTTTTT.

In nucleotides, the CDR3 is TGTGCCAGCGGCCTGAGTGAACTAGCGGTTTACGAGCAGTACTTC. Protein: CASGLSELAVYEQYF. The V call is TRBV28, the J call TRBJ2-7; 8 nucleotides line up with TRBD2. V shed 8 bases and J 4 bases; nucleotides not matched to a gene: 13. The CDR3 totals 15 residues. Germline CDR1 is MDHEN and CDR2 is SYDVKM.

Of note for this clone: This sample includes further DNA sequences coding for the same CDR3. The genes are TRBV28 and TRBJ1-5, with D maybe TRBD1 (5 bases). Germline CDR1 reads MDHEN; CDR2 reads SYDVKM. V gave up 4 bases and J gave up 7 bases, with 8 bases separating them. The CDR3 length is 12 residues. The CDR3: CASSSRGQPQHF. CDR3 in DNA: TGTGCCAGCAGTTCTAGGGGACAGCCCCAGCATTTT.

This chain joins TRBV19 and TRBJ1-5, with TRBD1 identical over 7 bases. The CDR3 spans 15 residues. With 4 bases clipped from V and 1 base from J, the junction kept 4 bases outside the gene matches. Germline V gene sequence: CDR1 LNHDA, CDR2 SQIVND (reference sequence). CDR3 amino acids: CASSTPGQSNQPQHF. The CDR3 nucleotides read TGTGCCAGTAGTACCCCGGGACAGAGCAATCAGCCCCAGCATTTT.

The chain recombines TRBV27 with TRBJ1-6, with no clear D. This CDR3 has 14 residues. Germline V gives CDR1 MNHEY, CDR2 SMNVEV (reference sequence). V was pared by 2 bases and J by 10 bases, with 12 bases between. The CDR3 here is CASSLNGLGSPLHF. CDR3 bases: TGTGCCAGCAGTTTAAACGGGCTAGGCTCACCCCTCCACTTT.

The chain recombines TRBV28 with TRBJ2-7; perhaps D is TRBD1 or TRBD2 (5 bases each). The V end was cut by 7 bases, the J end by 3 bases, with 16 bases between. Germline loops: CDR1 MDHEN, CDR2 SYDVKM. CDR3 length: 14 residues. The CDR3 here is CASTLRGRVYEQYF. The CDR3 DNA sequence: TGTGCCAGCACCCTGAGGGGCAGGGTCTACGAGCAGTACTTC.

V and J are TRBV5-5 and TRBJ2-7, with a tentative D call TRBD1 (6 bases). The CDR3 is made up of 13 amino acids. Trimming left V 4 bases short and J 3 bases short, with 11 bases between. Germline CDR1 and CDR2: SGHKS and YYEKEE (reference sequence). The CDR3 region has the DNA TGTGCCAGCAGCATACGGGACAACTACGAGCAGTACTTC. As protein: CASSIRDNYEQYF.

The chain links TRBV5-4 to TRBJ2-3, with D perhaps assigned TRBD1 or TRBD2 (5 bases each). Germline assignment: CDR1 SGHNT and CDR2 YYREEE (reference sequence). The CDR3 spans 15 residues. V was cut by 1 base and J by 2 bases, with 11 bases left in between. CDR3 nucleotides: TGTGCCAGCAGCTTGATGTTGGGGGACACAGATACGCAGTATTTT. It specifies CASSLMLGDTDTQYF. Filled out from reference TRBV5-4 and TRBJ2-3, the complete variable domain reads ETGVTQSPTHLIKTRGQQVTLRCSSQSGHNTVSWYQQALGQGPQFIFQYYREEENGRGNFPPRFSGLQFPNYSSELNVNALELDDSALYLCASSLMLGDTDTQYFGPGTRLTVL.

As for this clone: Additional DNA sequences in this sample encode the identical CDR3. This chain links TRBV6-1 with TRBJ1-6; no reliable D call. The length of the CDR3 is 13 residues. Germline CDR1 is MNHNS and CDR2 is SASEGT. V gave up 6 bases and J gave up 4 bases, with 7 bases separating them. The CDR3 sequence: CASSESYNSPLHF. The CDR3, as DNA: TGTGCCAGCAGCGAAAGTTATAATTCACCCCTCCACTTT.